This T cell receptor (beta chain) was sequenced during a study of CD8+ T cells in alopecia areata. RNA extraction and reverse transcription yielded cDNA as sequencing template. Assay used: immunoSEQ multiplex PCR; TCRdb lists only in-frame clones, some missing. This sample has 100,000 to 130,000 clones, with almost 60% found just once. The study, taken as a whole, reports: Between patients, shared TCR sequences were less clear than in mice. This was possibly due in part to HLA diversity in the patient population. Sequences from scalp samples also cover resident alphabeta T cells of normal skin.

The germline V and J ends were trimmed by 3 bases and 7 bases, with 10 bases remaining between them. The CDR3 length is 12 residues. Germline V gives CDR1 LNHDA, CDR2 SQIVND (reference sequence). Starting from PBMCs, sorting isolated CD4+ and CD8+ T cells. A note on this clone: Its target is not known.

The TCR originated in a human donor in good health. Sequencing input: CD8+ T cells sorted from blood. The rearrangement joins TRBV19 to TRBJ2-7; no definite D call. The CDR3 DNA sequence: TGTGCCAGTAGTATTGGGTCCGAAGAGCAGTACTTC. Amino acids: CASSIGSEEQYF.